The present T cell receptor beta chain was sequenced within a study of shared clonotypes between healthy human individuals. Study-level findings and limits: Limited genetic and exposure-history diversity came from having few donors.

Sequenced by immunoSEQ multiplex PCR; TCRdb stores in-frame clones only, minus some. Of approximately 1,500,000 clones in the sample, 95% to 99% were seen once. V was trimmed by 1 base and J by 1 base, leaving 17 bases between them. Germline CDR1 reads LGHNA; CDR2 reads YSLEER. The CDR3 sequence is 17 residues long. For this clone: Its matching antigen is unknown.

The sequence came from a man aged 30 to 45 in good health. Input material: naive CD4+ T cells sorted from blood. Sample subset: CD45RA+ positively selected. The genes are TRBV4-3 and TRBJ2-7, with D possibly called TRBD1 or TRBD2 (5 bases each). The CDR3 coding sequence is TGCGCCAGCAGCCAAGTAACAGGAGGACAAGATTCCTACGAGCAGTACTTC. Encoded protein: CASSQVTGGQDSYEQYF.